The sequence of this TCR beta chain was determined in a study of OX40 agonist ivuxolimab in advanced cancers. The V gene's germline CDR1 is MDHEN and CDR2 SYDVKM. V lost 6 bases to trimming and J lost 7 bases, with 16 bases between them. This CDR3 has 14 residues. Only in-frame clones appear in the TCRdb table, and some are missing; sequencing was by immunoSEQ multiplex PCR. This table has roughly 92,000 clones, around 80% appearing once. This receptor was taken from an adult with an advanced solid tumor such as melanoma, head and neck, liver or kidney cancer. The V gene is TRBV28, the J gene TRBJ2-1; no firm D call. Source: CD4+ or CD8+ T cells sorted from blood, taken in a trial of the OX40 agonist ivuxolimab. As DNA, the CDR3 is TGTGCCAGCAGAAGGTCAGGCCTTGAGAATGAGCAGTTCTTC. Protein: CASRRSGLENEQFF.